These 20 T cell receptor beta chains were sequenced from one sample in a study of T cell changes during pregnancy in multiple sclerosis. Sequencing was performed with immunoSEQ multiplex PCR; in TCRdb, only in-frame clones are kept and a portion is missing. The sample carries around 40,000 clones, 85% to 90% recorded once. Sequencing was performed on CD4+ T cells from peripheral blood mononuclear cells, taken in the first trimester of pregnancy. These receptors came from a female donor with multiple sclerosis, enrolled in a pregnancy study.

The gene calls are TRBV14 and TRBJ2-2, with TRBD2 identical over 9 bases. The germline V gene encodes CDR1 SGHDN and CDR2 FVKESK. The CDR3 has 14 amino acids. The ends lost 4 bases at V and 6 bases at J; junction bases unmatched: 3. In DNA form, the CDR3 reads TGTGCCAGCAGCCTACTAGCGGGTCCCGGGGAGCTGTTTTTT. Protein: CASSLLAGPGELFF. Full variable domain (rest looked up from reference TRBV14 and TRBJ2-2): EAGVTQFPSHSVIEKGQTVTLRCDPISGHDNLYWYRRVMGKEIKFLLHFVKESKQDESGMPNNRFLAERTGGTYSTLKVQPAELEDSGVYFCASSLLAGPGELFFGEGSRLTVL.

This clone was counted a single time. The genes are TRBV4-3 and TRBJ2-2, with 8 bases matching TRBD2. Trimming cost V 4 bases and J 7 bases; bases outside gene matches: 14. Per germline, CDR1 LGHNA and CDR2 YSLEER. This CDR3 spans 17 amino acids. The CDR3 bases are TGCGCCAGCAGCCCTCAAGGAACTAGCGGTTATGTCGGGGAGCTGTTTTTT. It encodes CASSPQGTSGYVGELFF.

V and J are TRBV19 and TRBJ2-3; D may be TRBD2 (6 bases). Germline-derived CDR1 and CDR2 are LNHDA and SQIVND (reference sequence). V shed 5 bases and J shed 2 bases, with 17 bases lying between them. This CDR3 has 16 amino acids. The CDR3 region has the DNA TGTGCCAGTAGTTCCGAGAGAGCGGGCGCCACAGATACGCAGTATTTT. This encodes CASSSERAGATDTQYF.

The V gene is TRBV10-1, the J gene TRBJ2-1; tentative D call: TRBD1 (6 bases). This CDR3 is 17 amino acids long. Germline V gene lookup returns CDR1 WNHNN and CDR2 SYGVQD (reference sequence). V was pared by 2 bases and J by 0 bases, with 14 bases between. The chain's CDR3 is CASSEAGVSNSYNEQFF. In DNA form, the CDR3 reads TGCGCCAGCAGTGAGGCAGGGGTTTCCAACTCCTACAATGAGCAGTTCTTC.

The table lists this clone with a few counts. The V and J genes are TRBV12-5 and TRBJ1-1; D not resolved. Trimming left V 2 bases short and J 4 bases short, with 8 bases between. Germline CDR1 is LGHNT and CDR2 is FRNRAP. This CDR3 is 13 amino acids long. CDR3 coding DNA: TGTGCTAGTGGTTTGTCGCCGGGCACTGAAGCTTTCTTT. This sequence encodes CASGLSPGTEAFF.

The chain is built from TRBV5-1 and TRBJ2-3, with TRBD1 identical over 10 bases. Per the germline V gene, CDR1 is SGHRS and CDR2 is YFSETQ. CDR3 length: 16 amino acids. V was clipped by 3 bases and J by 0 bases; unmatched bases: 4. The CDR3 region is CASSSGTGASTDTQYF. CDR3 sequence (DNA): TGCGCCAGCAGCTCCGGGACAGGGGCGAGCACAGATACGCAGTATTTT.

This rearrangement joins TRBV19 to TRBJ1-1; D not resolved. CDR3 length: 13 amino acids. V was trimmed by 5 bases and J by 6 bases, leaving 13 bases between them. CDR1 is LNHDA and CDR2 is SQIVND in the germline V gene (reference sequence). The CDR3 here is CASSFRGRAEAFF. The CDR3 bases are TGTGCCAGTAGTTTTCGGGGTCGGGCTGAAGCTTTCTTT.

V usage is TRBV2 and J usage is TRBJ2-7, with D possibly TRBD1 on 5 matching bases. This CDR3 has 16 residues. Per the germline V gene, CDR1 is SNHLY and CDR2 is FYNNEI. V gave up 7 bases and J gave up 2 bases, with 21 bases separating them. The CDR3 DNA reads as TGTGCCAGCATTCCCAGGGTTATGGTAAAAACCTACGAGCAGTACTTC. This encodes CASIPRVMVKTYEQYF.

This rearrangement joins TRBV30 to TRBJ2-2, with TRBD1 matching 9 bases. The CDR3 totals 15 residues. Germline-derived CDR1 and CDR2 are GTSNPN and SVGIG (reference sequence). For the CDR3, the DNA is TGTGGGACAGGGGATCCGTTAGCCTTCACCGGGGAGCTGTTTTTT. As protein: CGTGDPLAFTGELFF.

The chain links TRBV11-2 to TRBJ2-7, with TRBD2 matching 10 bases. The CDR3 contains 15 residues. Germline V gene lookup returns CDR1 SGHAT and CDR2 FQNNGV. V shed 5 bases, J shed 6 bases, and the junction held 10 bases outside the gene matches. CDR3 nucleotide sequence: TGTGCCAGCAGCCTCAGAGGACTAGCGGAGACCGAGCAGTACTTC. It codes for CASSLRGLAETEQYF.

The chain is built from TRBV5-4 and TRBJ2-1; 7 bases match TRBD1. The CDR3 is made up of 14 amino acids. Losses at the gene ends were 4 bases for V and 0 bases for J; bases not matched to a gene: 1. The germline CDR1 and CDR2 sequences are SGHNT and YYREEE (reference sequence). The CDR3 bases are TGTGCCAGCAGCCGGGACAGCTCCTACAATGAGCAGTTCTTC. Translating it yields CASSRDSSYNEQFF.

CDR3 amino acids: CASSWMPGTSGYEQYF. Written as DNA, the CDR3 is TGTGCCAGCAGCTGGATGCCCGGGACTAGCGGGTACGAGCAGTACTTC. The chain recombines TRBV7-2 with TRBJ2-7; TRBD2 aligns across 12 bases. With 4 bases clipped from V and 4 bases from J, the junction kept 8 bases outside the gene matches. CDR1 and CDR2 from the germline V gene are SGHTA and FQGNSA. The CDR3 runs 16 residues.

The chain links TRBV7-2 to TRBJ1-5, with 7 bases that match TRBD1. Trimming cost V 3 bases and J 2 bases; bases outside gene matches: 10. The germline V gene encodes CDR1 SGHTA and CDR2 FQGNSA. The CDR3 has 17 amino acids. CDR3 in DNA: TGTGCCAGCAGCTTGGCTCACACTCAGGGGGGCAATCAGCCCCAGCATTTT. It specifies CASSLAHTQGGNQPQHF.

This chain joins TRBV25-1 and TRBJ2-1, with 8 nucleotides matching TRBD2. V trimming: 6 bases; J trimming: 6 bases; junction bases outside the gene matches: 7. The CDR3 extends over 14 amino acids. Germline V CDR1 and CDR2: MGHDK, SYGVNS. The CDR3 loop reads CASSLFLAGNEQFF. The CDR3 nucleotides are TGTGCCAGCAGCTTGTTTCTAGCGGGCAATGAGCAGTTCTTC.

J is TRBJ2-7 and V is TRBV5-1; 12 bases are shared with TRBD1. In germline, CDR1 is SGHRS, CDR2 YFSETQ. Losses at the gene ends were 4 bases for V and 6 bases for J; bases not matched to a gene: 5. The CDR3 totals 14 residues. CDR3 protein: CASSDGTGGIEQYF. CDR3 bases: TGCGCCAGCAGCGATGGGACAGGGGGCATCGAGCAGTACTTC.

This chain joins TRBV6-6 and TRBJ1-2; perhaps TRBD1 as D (5 bases). V lost 5 bases and J lost 0, with 13 bases in between. The CDR3 totals 15 residues. Germline V gene sequence: CDR1 MNHNY, CDR2 SVGAGI (reference sequence). CDR3 sequence (DNA): TGTGCCAGCAGTCACAGACAGACAGCTAACTATGGCTACACCTTC. It translates to CASSHRQTANYGYTF.

The chain joins TRBV27 to TRBJ1-4, with TRBD1 as a possible D gene (6 bases). The CDR3 runs to 13 residues. Germline loops: CDR1 MNHEY, CDR2 SMNVEV (reference sequence). The V and J ends lost 6 bases and 8 bases respectively, with 13 bases between them. The CDR3 coding sequence is TGTGCCAGCAGCCCAGGACAGTTGGAAAAACTGTTTTTT. This encodes CASSPGQLEKLFF.

The chain uses TRBV19 and TRBJ2-1; a weak D match, TRBD2 (5 bases). The CDR3 totals 12 residues. V lost 5 bases, J lost 6 bases, and 8 bases lay in between. Germline V gene lookup returns CDR1 LNHDA and CDR2 SQIVND (reference sequence). The CDR3 region is CASSRGPNEQFF. The CDR3 nucleotides are TGTGCCAGTAGTCGCGGGCCCAATGAGCAGTTCTTC. Variable domain in full (rest from reference TRBV19 and TRBJ2-1): DGGITQSPKYLFRKEGQNVTLSCEQNLNHDAMYWYRQDPGQGLRLIYYSQIVNDFQKGDIAEGYSVSREKKESFPLTVTSAQKNPTAFYLCASSRGPNEQFFGPGTRLTVL.

This clone has a single count. The chain is built from TRBV6-6 and TRBJ1-2, with 8 bases that match TRBD1. The junction had 1 base not matched to a gene; V was cut back by 2 bases and J by 2 bases. The CDR3 contains 14 residues. Germline V gene lookup returns CDR1 MNHNY and CDR2 SVGAGI (reference sequence). The CDR3 region is CASSYGTGNYGYTF. The DNA of the CDR3 is TGTGCCAGCAGTTACGGGACAGGAAACTATGGCTACACCTTC.

The V call is TRBV7-2, the J call TRBJ2-1; D remains unclear. V lost 8 bases, J lost 0 bases, and 8 bases lay in between. The CDR3 extends over 13 amino acids. Germline loops: CDR1 SGHTA, CDR2 FQGNSA. CDR3 sequence: CASRRSSYNEQFF. The DNA of the CDR3 is TGTGCCAGCCGCCGGAGCTCCTACAATGAGCAGTTCTTC.